This T cell receptor beta chain comes out of a study of blood T cells in healthy people across ages. Study at large: There was about one barcoded beta molecule captured by template switching per two T cells.

CDR3 length equals 12 residues. Germline CDR1 MNHEY, CDR2 SMNVEV (reference sequence). Together with a sample-barcoded 5' primer, a J-beta primer mix was included in a second PCR lasting about 6 to 12 cycles. Each cDNA molecule received a tag from a template-switch adaptor that had 12 random nucleotides. There were at least 3 million CDR3-containing paired-end reads obtained from each sample. TCRdb analysed the 5' RACE reads with MiXCR anew, one entry per CDR3 protein. The sample includes hundreds of thousands of distinct CDR3 sequences, about 49% of them seen just once. Study-wide findings and caveats: Unsorted PBMCs prevented conclusive naive versus antigen-experienced comparison.

This clonotype occurred a few times. Its matching antigen is unknown. This sequence was found in a man aged 60 to 69 in good health. The sequenced sample consisted of blood. V is TRBV27 and J is TRBJ2-5, with 9 bases fitting TRBD1. The better agreement between TRBJ2-7 and the DNA end casts doubt on the J call. The CDR3 region is CASARQGGEQYF. CDR3 DNA: TGTGCCAGTGCCCGACAGGGGGGCGAGCAGTACTTC.